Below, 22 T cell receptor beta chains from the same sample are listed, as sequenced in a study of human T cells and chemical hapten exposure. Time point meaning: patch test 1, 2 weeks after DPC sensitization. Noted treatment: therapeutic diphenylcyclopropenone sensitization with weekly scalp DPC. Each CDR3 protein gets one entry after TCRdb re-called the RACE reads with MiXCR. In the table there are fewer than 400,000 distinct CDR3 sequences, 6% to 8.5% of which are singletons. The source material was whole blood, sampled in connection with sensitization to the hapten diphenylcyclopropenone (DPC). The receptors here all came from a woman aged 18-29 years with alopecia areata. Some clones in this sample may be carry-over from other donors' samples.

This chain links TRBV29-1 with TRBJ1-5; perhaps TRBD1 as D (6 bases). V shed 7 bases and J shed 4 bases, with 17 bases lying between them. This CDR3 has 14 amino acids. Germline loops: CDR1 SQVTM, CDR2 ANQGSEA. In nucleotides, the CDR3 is TGCAGCGCGGGGGTGCAGGGGTCAAATCAGCCCCAGCATTTT. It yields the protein CSAGVQGSNQPQHF.

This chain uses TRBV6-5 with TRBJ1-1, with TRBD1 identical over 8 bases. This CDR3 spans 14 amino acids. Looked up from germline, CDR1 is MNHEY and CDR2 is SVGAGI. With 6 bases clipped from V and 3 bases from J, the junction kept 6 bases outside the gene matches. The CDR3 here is CASRSGQGDTEAFF. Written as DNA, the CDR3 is TGTGCCAGCAGATCCGGACAGGGAGACACTGAAGCTTTCTTT.

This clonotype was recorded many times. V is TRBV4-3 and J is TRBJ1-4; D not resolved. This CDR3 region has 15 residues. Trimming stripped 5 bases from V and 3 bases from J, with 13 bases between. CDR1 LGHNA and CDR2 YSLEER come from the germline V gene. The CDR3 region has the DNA TGCGCCAGCAGCAGCCAGAACCTGCCTAATGAAAAACTGTTTTTT. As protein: CASSSQNLPNEKLFF.

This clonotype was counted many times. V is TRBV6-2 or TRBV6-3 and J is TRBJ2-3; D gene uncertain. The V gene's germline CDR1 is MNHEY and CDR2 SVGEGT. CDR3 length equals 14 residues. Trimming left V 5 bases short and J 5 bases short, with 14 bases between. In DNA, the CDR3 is TGTGCCAGCAGTCACCCCAGCTCTAGAGATACGCAGTATTTT. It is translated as CASSHPSSRDTQYF.

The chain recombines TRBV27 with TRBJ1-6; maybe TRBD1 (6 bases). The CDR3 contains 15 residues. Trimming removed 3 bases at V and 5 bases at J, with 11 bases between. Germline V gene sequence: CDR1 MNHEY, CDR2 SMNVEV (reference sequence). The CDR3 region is CASSFDRSNNSPLHF. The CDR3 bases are TGTGCCAGCAGTTTCGACAGGTCTAATAATTCACCCCTCCACTTT.

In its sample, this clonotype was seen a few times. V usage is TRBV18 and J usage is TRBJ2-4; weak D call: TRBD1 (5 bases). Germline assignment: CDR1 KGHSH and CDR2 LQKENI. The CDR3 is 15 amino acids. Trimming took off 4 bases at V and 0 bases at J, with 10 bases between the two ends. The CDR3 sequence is CASSQQTEAKNIQYF. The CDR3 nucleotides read TGTGCCAGCTCACAACAGACAGAAGCCAAAAACATTCAGTACTTC.

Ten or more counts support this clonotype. The CDR3 nucleotides are TGTGCCAGCAGCTTCCGGGACGGAGGCTACGAGCAGTACTTC. Residues: CASSFRDGGYEQYF. V usage is TRBV12-3 or TRBV12-4 and J usage is TRBJ2-7; D is possibly TRBD1 or TRBD2 (5 bases each). V lost 6 bases to trimming and J lost 3 bases, with 15 bases between them. CDR3 length: 14 amino acids.

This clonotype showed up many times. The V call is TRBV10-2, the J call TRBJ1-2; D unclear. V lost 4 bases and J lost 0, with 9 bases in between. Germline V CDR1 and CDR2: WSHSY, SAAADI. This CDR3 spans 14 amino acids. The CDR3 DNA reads TGCGCCAGCAGTGTGGCCGGGGCTAACTATGGCTACACCTTC. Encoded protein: CASSVAGANYGYTF.

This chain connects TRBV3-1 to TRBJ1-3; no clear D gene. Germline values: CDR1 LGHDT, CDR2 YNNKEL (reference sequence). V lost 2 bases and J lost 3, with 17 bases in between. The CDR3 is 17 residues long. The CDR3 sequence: CASSQNSPGSGGNTIYF. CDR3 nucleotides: TGTGCCAGCAGCCAAAATTCTCCGGGGAGTGGTGGAAACACCATATATTTT.

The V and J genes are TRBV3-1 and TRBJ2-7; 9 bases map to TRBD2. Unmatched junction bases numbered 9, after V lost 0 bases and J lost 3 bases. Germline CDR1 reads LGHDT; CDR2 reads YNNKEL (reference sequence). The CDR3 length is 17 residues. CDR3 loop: CASSQDREAGGNYEQYF. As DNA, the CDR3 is TGTGCCAGCAGCCAAGATAGGGAAGCGGGGGGAAACTACGAGCAGTACTTC.

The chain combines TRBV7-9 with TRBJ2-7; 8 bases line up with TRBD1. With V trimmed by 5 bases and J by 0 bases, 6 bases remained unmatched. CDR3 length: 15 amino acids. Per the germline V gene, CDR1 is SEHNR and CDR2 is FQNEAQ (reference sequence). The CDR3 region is CASSPDRAFSYEQYF. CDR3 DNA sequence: TGTGCCAGCAGCCCGGACAGGGCCTTCTCCTACGAGCAGTACTTC.

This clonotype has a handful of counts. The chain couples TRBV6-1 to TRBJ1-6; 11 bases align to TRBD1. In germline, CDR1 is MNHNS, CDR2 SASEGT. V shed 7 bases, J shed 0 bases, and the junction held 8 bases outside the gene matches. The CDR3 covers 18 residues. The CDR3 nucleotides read TGTGCCAGCAATGGACCGGGACAGGGGGGCTCCTATAATTCACCCCTCCACTTT. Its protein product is CASNGPGQGGSYNSPLHF.

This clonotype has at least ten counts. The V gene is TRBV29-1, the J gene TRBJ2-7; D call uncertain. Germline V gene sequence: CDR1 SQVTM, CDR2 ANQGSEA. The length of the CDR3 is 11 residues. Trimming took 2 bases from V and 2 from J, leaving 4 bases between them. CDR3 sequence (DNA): TGCAGCGTTGAACTCGCCTACGAGCAGTACTTC. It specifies CSVELAYEQYF.

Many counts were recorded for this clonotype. The CDR3 protein is CSVSGAGETQYF. In nucleotides, the CDR3 is TGCAGCGTTAGCGGGGCCGGAGAGACCCAGTACTTC. The V call is TRBV29-1, the J call TRBJ2-5; 7 bases are shared with TRBD2. Trimming removed 5 bases from V and 4 bases from J; junction bases left unmatched: 4. Germline CDR1 is SQVTM and CDR2 is ANQGSEA. The CDR3 is 12 amino acids.

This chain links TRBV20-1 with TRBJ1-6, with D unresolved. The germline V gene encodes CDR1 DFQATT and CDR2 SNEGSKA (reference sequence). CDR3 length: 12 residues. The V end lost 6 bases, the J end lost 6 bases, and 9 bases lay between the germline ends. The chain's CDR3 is CSAGRANSPLHF. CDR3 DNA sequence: TGCAGTGCCGGACGGGCTAATTCACCCCTCCACTTT.

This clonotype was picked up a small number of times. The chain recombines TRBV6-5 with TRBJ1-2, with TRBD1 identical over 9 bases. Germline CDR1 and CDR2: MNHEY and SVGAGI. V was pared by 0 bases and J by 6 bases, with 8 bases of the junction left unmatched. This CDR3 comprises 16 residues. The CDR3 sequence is CASSYSPRGQGNGYTF. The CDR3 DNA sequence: TGTGCCAGCAGTTACTCCCCTCGCGGACAGGGGAATGGCTACACCTTC.

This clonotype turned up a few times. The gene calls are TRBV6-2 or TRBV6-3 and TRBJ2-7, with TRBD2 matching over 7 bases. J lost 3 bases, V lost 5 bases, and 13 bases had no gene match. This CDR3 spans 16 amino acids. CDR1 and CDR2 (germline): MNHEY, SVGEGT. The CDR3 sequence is CASSTPGGRVFYEQYF. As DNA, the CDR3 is TGTGCCAGCAGTACCCCGGGGGGACGGGTGTTCTACGAGCAGTACTTC.

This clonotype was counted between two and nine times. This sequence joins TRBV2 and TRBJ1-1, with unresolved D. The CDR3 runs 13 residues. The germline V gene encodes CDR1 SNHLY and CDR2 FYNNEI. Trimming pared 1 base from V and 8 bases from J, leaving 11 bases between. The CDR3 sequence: CASSEVSSAEAFF. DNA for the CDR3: TGTGCCAGCAGTGAAGTCTCGTCAGCAGAAGCTTTCTTT.

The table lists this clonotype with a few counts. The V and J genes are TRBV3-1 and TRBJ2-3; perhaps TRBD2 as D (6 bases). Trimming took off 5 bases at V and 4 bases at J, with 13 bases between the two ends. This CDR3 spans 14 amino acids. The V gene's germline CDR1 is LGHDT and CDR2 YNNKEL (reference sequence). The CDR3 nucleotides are TGTGCCAGCAGCGACCGGGGGATGGCAGATACGCAGTATTTT. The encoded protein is CASSDRGMADTQYF.

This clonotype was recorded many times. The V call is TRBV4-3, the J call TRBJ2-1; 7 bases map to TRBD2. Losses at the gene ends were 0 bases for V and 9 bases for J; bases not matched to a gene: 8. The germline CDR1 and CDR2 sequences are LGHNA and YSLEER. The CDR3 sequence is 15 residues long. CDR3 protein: CASSQETSQRIEQFF. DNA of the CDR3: TGCGCCAGCAGCCAAGAGACTAGCCAACGGATTGAGCAGTTCTTC.

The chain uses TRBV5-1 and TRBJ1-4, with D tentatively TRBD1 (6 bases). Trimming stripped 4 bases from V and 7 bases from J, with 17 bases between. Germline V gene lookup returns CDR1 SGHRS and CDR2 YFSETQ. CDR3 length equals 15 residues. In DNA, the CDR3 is TGCGCCAGCAGCAAGCAGGGGCAGGACGGTGAAAAACTGTTTTTT. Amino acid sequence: CASSKQGQDGEKLFF.

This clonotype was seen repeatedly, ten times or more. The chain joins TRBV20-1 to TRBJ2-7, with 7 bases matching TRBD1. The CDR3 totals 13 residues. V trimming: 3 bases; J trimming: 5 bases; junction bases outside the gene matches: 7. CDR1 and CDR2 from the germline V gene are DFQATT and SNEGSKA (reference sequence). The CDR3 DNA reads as TGCAGTGCTAGGCGGACAGGACCTGACGAGCAGTACTTC. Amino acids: CSARRTGPDEQYF.